Shown below are 27 T cell receptor beta chains from a single sample sequenced in a study of early T cells in non-severe SARS-CoV-2 infection. TCRdb re-derived calls from the 5' RACE reads in MiXCR, one entry per CDR3 protein. Of about 21,000 distinct CDR3 sequences in the sample, 5.7% are singletons; the top ten hold roughly 14%. The specimen was whole blood, collected at baseline. All receptors derive from an adult who was a healthcare worker with PCR-confirmed SARS-CoV-2 infection or an uninfected control (not recorded which).

This clonotype was recorded many times. The J gene is TRBJ2-7, the V gene TRBV2; TRBD1 or TRBD2 may be the D gene (5 bases each). Germline V gene sequence: CDR1 SNHLY, CDR2 FYNNEI. Trimming took off 9 bases at V and 3 bases at J, with 21 bases between the two ends. There are 15 residues in the CDR3. CDR3 DNA: TGTGCCAGACCCATCGAGGGGACGGACCTCTACGAGCAGTACTTC. This gives the protein CARPIEGTDLYEQYF. Full variable domain (missing parts from reference TRBV2 and TRBJ2-7): EPEVTQTPSHQVTQMGQEVILRCVPISNHLYFYWYRQILGQKVEFLVSFYNNEISEKSEIFDDQFSVERPDGSNFTLKIRSTKLEDSAMYFCARPIEGTDLYEQYFGPGTRLTVT.

This clonotype was found many times. V gene TRBV7-9 combines with J gene TRBJ2-3; D is ambiguous. Deletions cut 5 bases from V and 1 base from J, with 13 bases between. CDR1 and CDR2 (germline): SEHNR, FQNEAQ (reference sequence). The CDR3 runs to 15 residues. The CDR3 here is CASSHTWTGTDTQYF. The CDR3, as DNA: TGTGCCAGCAGCCATACTTGGACGGGCACAGATACGCAGTATTTT.

The chain couples TRBV6-2 or TRBV6-3 to TRBJ2-7; 9 bases match TRBD1. Germline trimming cut 5 bases from V and 2 bases from J; bases unmatched to any gene: 10. Germline V gene lookup returns CDR1 MNHEY and CDR2 SVGEGT. This CDR3 is 16 amino acids long. The CDR3 reads CASSLRPGTGPYEQYF. In DNA, the CDR3 is TGTGCCAGCAGTCTCAGGCCCGGGACAGGGCCCTACGAGCAGTACTTC.

This clonotype was seen at least ten times. This sequence joins TRBV4-3 and TRBJ1-1, with a weak D call TRBD1 (6 bases). Looked up from germline, CDR1 is LGHNA and CDR2 is YSLEER. Trimming cost V 3 bases and J 4 bases, with 12 bases left between them. The CDR3 is 14 residues long. The CDR3 loop is CASSQATGFTEAFF. CDR3 bases: TGCGCCAGCAGCCAGGCAACAGGGTTCACTGAAGCTTTCTTT.

This clonotype was recorded a few times. The chain carries TRBV20-1 and TRBJ2-2; 10 nucleotides match TRBD2. The junction had 11 bases not matched to a gene; V was cut back by 0 bases and J by 1 base. Germline CDR1 and CDR2: DFQATT and SNEGSKA (reference sequence). The CDR3 covers 19 residues. CDR3 sequence: CSARDPASGGLLNTGELFF. The DNA for the CDR3 is TGCAGTGCTAGAGATCCGGCTAGCGGGGGCCTCTTGAACACCGGGGAGCTGTTTTTT.

A few counts support this clonotype. The rearrangement uses TRBV1 and TRBJ1-1. TRBV1 is assigned pseudogene status. CDR3 length equals 14 residues. The CDR3 spells CTSSQCRSEAGAFF. CDR3 DNA: TGCACCAGCAGCCAATGCCGGTCGGAGGCGGGAGCTTTCTTT.

The chain couples TRBV5-1 to TRBJ2-1, with 7 bases lining up with TRBD2. V was clipped by 6 bases and J by 7 bases; unmatched bases: 19. The germline CDR1 and CDR2 sequences are SGHRS and YFSETQ. This CDR3 region has 17 residues. CDR3 in DNA: TGCGCCAGCACCCCTCTTATCGGGGCTAGCGGAAATAATGAGCAGTTCTTC. It encodes CASTPLIGASGNNEQFF.

This clonotype was observed at least ten times. The gene calls are TRBV2 and TRBJ1-6; D is unresolved. Trimming left V 5 bases short and J 0 bases short, with 11 bases between. The germline CDR1 and CDR2 sequences are SNHLY and FYNNEI. This CDR3 has 16 amino acids. The DNA for the CDR3 is TGTGCCAGCAGTCACTACACCAGCTCCTATAATTCACCCCTCCACTTT. Translation gives CASSHYTSSYNSPLHF. The full variable domain, in which reference TRBV2 and TRBJ1-6 provide the parts outside the CDR3, is EPEVTQTPSHQVTQMGQEVILRCVPISNHLYFYWYRQILGQKVEFLVSFYNNEISEKSEIFDDQFSVERPDGSNFTLKIRSTKLEDSAMYFCASSHYTSSYNSPLHFGNGTRLTVT.

The gene calls are TRBV4-2 and TRBJ2-7; 8 bases align to TRBD1. There are 16 residues in the CDR3. The germline gives CDR1 LGHNA, CDR2 YNFKEQ. Losses at the gene ends were 4 bases for V and 5 bases for J; bases not matched to a gene: 13. The CDR3 bases are TGTGCCAGCAGCCCTTTCACCCAGGGGGCGATTAACGAGCAGTACTTC. Amino acids: CASSPFTQGAINEQYF.

V is TRBV20-1 and J is TRBJ2-7; D is unresolved. The length of the CDR3 is 15 residues. With 1 base removed from V and 2 bases from J, the gap between germline ends came to 15 bases. The V gene's germline CDR1 is DFQATT and CDR2 SNEGSKA (reference sequence). The CDR3 DNA sequence: TGCAGTGCTAGAGCTTCCAAGGGCTGGACCTACGAGCAGTACTTC. Protein sequence: CSARASKGWTYEQYF.

This clonotype occurred many times. The chain employs TRBV12-3 or TRBV12-4 and TRBJ2-3; 7 bases map to TRBD1. Unmatched junction bases numbered 19, after V lost 6 bases and J lost 4 bases. CDR3 size: 18 residues. Written as DNA, the CDR3 is TGTGCCAGCAGCCTCCACCCCGGGACAGACCCTACGGCAGATACGCAGTATTTT. It yields the protein CASSLHPGTDPTADTQYF.

This clonotype was seen repeatedly, ten times or more. The junction shows a germline mismatch at one end, possibly a read error. The rearrangement uses TRBV7-6 and TRBJ2-1, with 7 bases matching TRBD2. The germline V gene has CDR1 SGHVS and CDR2 FNYEAQ. The CDR3 is made up of 15 amino acids. The CDR3 loop reads CASSLAASSYNEQFF. The CDR3 DNA follows: TGTGCCAGCAGCCTAGCGGCCAGCTCCTACAATGAGCAGTTCTTC.

The rearrangement links TRBV19 to TRBJ2-7; D is perhaps TRBD1 or TRBD2 (5 bases each). The CDR3 loop spans 14 amino acids. V was trimmed by 11 bases and J by 1 base, leaving 18 bases between them. Germline CDR1 reads LNHDA; CDR2 reads SQIVND (reference sequence). The CDR3 sequence is CAQRGVSVSYEQYF. The CDR3 nucleotides read TGTGCCCAAAGAGGGGTTAGCGTATCCTACGAGCAGTACTTC.

This clonotype was detected ten times or more. The chain recombines TRBV2 with TRBJ1-4; the D is unclear. CDR1 is SNHLY and CDR2 is FYNNEI in the germline V gene. CDR3 length: 13 amino acids. V was pared by 4 bases and J by 5 bases, with 8 bases between. The CDR3 sequence is CASSAESNEKLFF. In DNA form, the CDR3 reads TGTGCCAGCAGTGCGGAGTCCAATGAAAAACTGTTTTTT.

This clonotype was observed a handful of times. The chain joins TRBV30 to TRBJ1-5, with D hard to call. Germline V CDR1 and CDR2: GTSNPN, SVGIG (reference sequence). The V gene lost 0 bases and the J gene lost 4 bases, with 7 bases spanning the gap. The CDR3 runs 13 residues. The CDR3 here is CAWSVAENQPQHF. The CDR3 DNA is TGTGCCTGGAGTGTTGCAGAGAATCAGCCCCAGCATTTT.

In this sample, this clonotype turned up a few times. J is TRBJ2-3 and V is TRBV29-1, with D tentatively TRBD1 (6 bases). V was cut by 4 bases and J by 5 bases, with 13 bases left in between. The V gene's germline CDR1 is SQVTM and CDR2 ANQGSEA. This CDR3 has 13 residues. The CDR3 region is CSVVRGGVDTQYF. CDR3 DNA: TGCAGCGTTGTTAGAGGGGGTGTAGATACGCAGTATTTT.

This clonotype came up a few times. The chain joins TRBV19 to TRBJ1-2; 7 bases are shared with TRBD1. Germline values: CDR1 LNHDA, CDR2 SQIVND (reference sequence). The V and J ends lost 5 bases and 4 bases, in that order; junction bases with no gene match: 16. This CDR3 region has 17 residues. The CDR3 DNA follows: TGTGCCAGTAGTCCGGGACAGCAACTATCTTTACTCTATGGCTACACCTTC. It specifies CASSPGQQLSLLYGYTF.

The rearrangement joins TRBV3-1 to TRBJ2-1; perhaps TRBD1 as D (6 bases). This CDR3 region has 13 residues. Trimming pared 5 bases from V and 3 bases from J, leaving 8 bases between. Per the germline V gene, CDR1 is LGHDT and CDR2 is YNNKEL (reference sequence). CDR3 in DNA: TGTGCCAGCAGCACGGACAGCTACAATGAGCAGTTCTTC. Its translation: CASSTDSYNEQFF.

This clonotype was detected a few times. The chain couples TRBV7-2 to TRBJ2-7; 8 bases match TRBD2. J lost 2 bases, V lost 5 bases, and 11 bases had no gene match. The CDR3 contains 16 residues. Germline CDR1 reads SGHTA; CDR2 reads FQGNSA. This CDR3 reads CASSPESSGTPYEQYF. In DNA, the CDR3 is TGTGCCAGCAGCCCAGAGAGTAGCGGGACCCCCTACGAGCAGTACTTC.

This clonotype is deemed medium-sized. The chain is built from TRBV5-5 and TRBJ1-5, with a possible D match to TRBD1 (6 bases). The length of the CDR3 is 15 residues. Germline V lookup: CDR1 SGHKS, CDR2 YYEKEE (reference sequence). V was clipped by 3 bases and J by 3 bases, with 13 bases between them. CDR3 sequence: CASSWDTLNNQPQHF. The DNA for the CDR3 is TGTGCCAGCAGCTGGGACACCTTGAACAATCAGCCCCAGCATTTT.

This clonotype was recorded at least ten times. The V gene is TRBV7-8, the J gene TRBJ2-7; possibly TRBD1 for D (6 bases). The CDR3 totals 12 residues. V was clipped by 3 bases and J by 3 bases, with 6 bases between them. Germline V CDR1 and CDR2: SGHVS, FQNEAQ. CDR3 sequence: CASSFRGYEQYF. In DNA form, the CDR3 reads TGTGCCAGCAGCTTCAGGGGCTACGAGCAGTACTTC. Based on the CDR3 plus reference TRBV7-8 and TRBJ2-7, the full variable domain is GAGVSQSPRYKVAKRGQDVALRCDPISGHVSLFWYQQALGQGPEFLTYFQNEAQLDKSGLPSDRFFAERPEGSVSTLKIQRTQQEDSAVYLCASSFRGYEQYFGPGTRLTVT.

This clonotype was observed at least ten times. This sequence joins TRBV19 and TRBJ2-3; 7 bases fit TRBD1. The CDR3 contains 15 residues. Germline lookup yields CDR1 LNHDA and CDR2 SQIVND (reference sequence). Trimming cost V 10 bases and J 2 bases; bases outside gene matches: 12. In DNA form, the CDR3 reads TGTGCCACCACCCCCGGGACAGCGAACACAGATACGCAGTATTTT. Translating it yields CATTPGTANTDTQYF. Full variable domain (remainder filled in from reference TRBV19 and TRBJ2-3): DGGITQSPKYLFRKEGQNVTLSCEQNLNHDAMYWYRQDPGQGLRLIYYSQIVNDFQKGDIAEGYSVSREKKESFPLTVTSAQKNPTAFYLCATTPGTANTDTQYFGPGTRLTVL.

There are many counts of this clonotype. V is TRBV3-1 and J is TRBJ2-7, with 7 bases that match TRBD1. The germline V gene encodes CDR1 LGHDT and CDR2 YNNKEL (reference sequence). This CDR3 region has 15 residues. V trimming: 1 base; J trimming: 6 bases; junction bases outside the gene matches: 9. The CDR3 spells CASSQGLGTAGEQYF. In nucleotides, the CDR3 is TGTGCCAGCAGCCAAGGTCTTGGGACAGCTGGCGAGCAGTACTTC.

This clonotype is a singleton in its sample. A single base separates this from a much larger clone, so it may be a read error. CDR3 nucleotide sequence: TGCAGTCCAGGGACTAGCGGGGGGAGTGAGCAGTTCTTC. This sequence encodes CSPGTSGGSEQFF. The V gene is TRBV20-1, the J gene TRBJ2-1; 15 positions match TRBD2. The CDR3 loop spans 13 amino acids. The J segment lost 9 bases and the V segment lost 8 bases, leaving 5 bases of the junction unmatched. Looked up from germline, CDR1 is DFQATT and CDR2 is SNEGSKA (reference sequence).

This clonotype occurred a few times. CDR3 coding DNA: TGCAGCGTTGGGACAGGTGAATCCTACGAGCAGTACTTC. As protein: CSVGTGESYEQYF. The chain employs TRBV29-1 and TRBJ2-7, with 7 bases matching TRBD1. The CDR3 totals 13 residues. Per the germline V gene, CDR1 is SQVTM and CDR2 is ANQGSEA. V dropped 4 bases and J dropped 1; count of bases not matched to a gene: 4.

There are many counts of this clonotype. V and J are TRBV11-2 and TRBJ1-2, with 7 bases that match TRBD1. Per the germline V gene, CDR1 is SGHAT and CDR2 is FQNNGV. Losses at the gene ends were 0 bases for V and 4 bases for J; bases not matched to a gene: 5. CDR3 length: 15 residues. The DNA for the CDR3 is TGTGCCAGCAGCTTAGATTCGGGACAGCTCTATGGCTACACCTTC. Translating gives CASSLDSGQLYGYTF.

This clonotype has a count of ten or more. In DNA form, the CDR3 reads TGCAGTGCCACCGGGACATTAACCGGGGAGCTGTTTTTT. Translation gives CSATGTLTGELFF. The chain couples TRBV20-1 to TRBJ2-2; D may be TRBD1 (6 bases). CDR1 is DFQATT and CDR2 is SNEGSKA in the germline V gene (reference sequence). V gave up 6 bases and J gave up 5 bases, with 13 bases separating them. This CDR3 is built from 13 residues.